This passage covers 16 T cell receptor beta chains from one sample sequenced in a study of blood T cell repertoires in COVID-19. Clones were sequenced by immunoSEQ multiplex PCR, and TCRdb holds only the in-frame ones, with some missing. Of roughly 16,000 clones listed, roughly 82% were seen once; the top ten hold over 20%. The sample consisted of peripheral blood. These receptors were obtained from a man at least 80 years old with active COVID-19.

The chain uses TRBV7-2 and TRBJ2-7, with 9 bases matching TRBD2. Germline V gene lookup returns CDR1 SGHTA and CDR2 FQGNSA. The CDR3 covers 16 residues. Trimming at V came to 5 bases and at J to 5 bases, leaving 13 bases not matched to a gene. Here the CDR3 reads CASSPRGGTSNHEQYF. The DNA for the CDR3 is TGTGCCAGCAGCCCTCGGGGAGGGACTAGCAACCACGAGCAGTACTTC.

This chain joins TRBV4-1 and TRBJ2-7, with D uncertain. Germline V gene data show CDR1 as MGHRA and CDR2 as YSYEKL. The CDR3 is 13 residues long. V lost 0 bases to trimming and J lost 6 bases, with 9 bases between them. CDR3 DNA sequence: TGCGCCAGCAGCCAAGATGCGACTTCCGAGCAGTACTTC. Translated, it gives CASSQDATSEQYF.

The rearrangement links TRBV21-1 to TRBJ2-1; the tabulated D call, TRBD1, remains unverified against the DNA. TRBV21-1 is a pseudogene. This CDR3 comprises 17 residues. CDR3 coding DNA: TGTGCCAGCAGCAAAGCCTCTGACAGGGTCTACTACAATGAGCAGTTCTTC. As protein: CASSKASDRVYYNEQFF.

Notes on this clone: Its ends do not fully match the called genes, so a read error is possible. The chain carries TRBV5-1 and TRBJ2-5; 7 bases are shared with TRBD2. Germline V CDR1 and CDR2: SGHRS, YFSETQ. The CDR3 runs 14 residues. CDR3 nucleotide sequence: TGCGTCAGCAGCCCGGCGGGAGTTCAAGAGACCCAGTACTTC. It specifies CVSSPAGVQETQYF.

The chain has TRBV10-1 and TRBJ2-3; a weak D match, TRBD2 (5 bases). Trimming pared 0 bases from V and 4 bases from J, leaving 11 bases between. Germline values: CDR1 WNHNN, CDR2 SYGVQD (reference sequence). This CDR3 is 15 amino acids long. CDR3 loop: CASSESNGVADTQYF. The CDR3 DNA follows: TGCGCCAGCAGTGAGTCAAACGGGGTGGCAGATACGCAGTATTTT.

The chain uses TRBV27 and TRBJ2-3, with 8 bases that match TRBD2. The CDR3 consists of 17 residues. In germline, CDR1 is MNHEY, CDR2 SMNVEV (reference sequence). V dropped 5 bases and J dropped 2; count of bases not matched to a gene: 12. The DNA for the CDR3 is TGTGCCAGCAGTCCCGGGGGGGGCCTTCGCCTCACAGATACGCAGTATTTT. Protein product: CASSPGGGLRLTDTQYF.

The genes are TRBV7-6 and TRBJ1-3; 9 positions agree with TRBD1. Germline-derived CDR1 and CDR2 are SGHVS and FNYEAQ. Unmatched junction bases numbered 1, after V lost 3 bases and J lost 7 bases. This CDR3 contains 13 residues. The CDR3 sequence: CASSFGQGNTIYF. The CDR3 DNA reads as TGTGCCAGCAGCTTCGGACAGGGGAACACCATATATTTT.

The chain recombines TRBV5-4 with TRBJ1-4; TRBD1 might be the D (6 bases). This CDR3 has 16 amino acids. V lost 0 bases to trimming and J lost 2 bases, with 11 bases between them. Germline V gives CDR1 SGHNT, CDR2 YYREEE (reference sequence). The CDR3 region has the DNA TGTGCCAGCAGCTTGGGGGGGACACTTACTAATGAAAAACTGTTTTTT. Amino acid sequence: CASSLGGTLTNEKLFF. Combining the CDR3 with reference TRBV5-4 and TRBJ1-4 gives the whole variable domain ETGVTQSPTHLIKTRGQQVTLRCSSQSGHNTVSWYQQALGQGPQFIFQYYREEENGRGNFPPRFSGLQFPNYSSELNVNALELDDSALYLCASSLGGTLTNEKLFFGSGTQLSVL.

The chain combines TRBV7-2 with TRBJ2-7, with TRBD2 matching 7 bases. Germline V CDR1 and CDR2: SGHTA, FQGNSA. The CDR3 consists of 14 residues. V dropped 5 bases and J dropped 4; count of bases not matched to a gene: 8. The DNA of the CDR3 is TGTGCCAGCAGCCAGACCGGGGGGATATACGAGCAGTACTTC. Protein: CASSQTGGIYEQYF.

The V gene is TRBV5-4, the J gene TRBJ2-5, with TRBD2 matching over 7 bases. Germline V gives CDR1 SGHNT, CDR2 YYREEE (reference sequence). This CDR3 comprises 14 residues. V was pared by 0 bases and J by 3 bases, with 2 bases of the junction left unmatched. The CDR3 loop reads CASSLGGREETQYF. The CDR3 region has the DNA TGTGCCAGCAGCTTGGGGGGGAGGGAAGAGACCCAGTACTTC.

The chain employs TRBV7-2 and TRBJ2-7; TRBD2 is a possible D gene (5 bases). Trimming shortened V by 1 base and J by 2 bases, and 12 bases separated the two germline ends. CDR3 size: 15 residues. Germline-derived CDR1 and CDR2 are SGHTA and FQGNSA. Written as DNA, the CDR3 is TGTGCCAGCAGCTTAGATGCGGGCCCTACCTACGAGCAGTACTTC. This translates into CASSLDAGPTYEQYF.

The chain combines TRBV3-1 (or the pseudogene TRBV3-2) with TRBJ1-3, with no clear D. Deletions cut 4 bases from V and 2 bases from J, with 9 bases between. The length of the CDR3 is 14 residues. The V gene's germline CDR1 is LGHDT and CDR2 YNNKEL (reference sequence). In DNA, the CDR3 is TGTGCCAGCAGCCTCGGGAGAGCTGGAAACACCATATATTTT. It encodes CASSLGRAGNTIYF.

The chain recombines TRBV27 with TRBJ2-1; D not resolved. The CDR3 extends over 15 amino acids. The germline CDR1 and CDR2 sequences are MNHEY and SMNVEV (reference sequence). Trimming cost V 5 bases and J 1 base, with 12 bases left between them. The CDR3 loop reads CASSPMAWSYNEQFF. CDR3 nucleotide sequence: TGTGCCAGCAGTCCCATGGCCTGGTCCTACAATGAGCAGTTCTTC.

The CDR3 coding sequence is TGTGCCAGCAGCAGCCGACAGGCTAATCAGCCCCAGCATTTT. Translating it yields CASSSRQANQPQHF. The chain employs TRBV21-1 and TRBJ1-5; TRBD1, as called in the table, went unchecked against the DNA. TRBV21-1 is recorded as a pseudogene. The CDR3 extends over 14 amino acids.

This clone was detected once. In DNA form, the CDR3 reads TGTGCCAGCAGCCACCCGACTAGCGGAAACAATGAGCAGTTCTTC. Protein product: CASSHPTSGNNEQFF. The chain recombines TRBV3-1 (or the pseudogene TRBV3-2) with TRBJ2-1; 9 nucleotides line up with TRBD2. From germline, CDR1 is LGHDT and CDR2 YNNKEL (reference sequence). The CDR3 contains 15 residues. V lost 3 bases and J lost 5; bases outside the gene matches: 5.

The chain joins TRBV5-1 to TRBJ2-5; D is perhaps TRBD2 (6 bases). V was pared by 4 bases and J by 7 bases, with 20 bases between. Per germline, CDR1 SGHRS and CDR2 YFSETQ. This CDR3 comprises 15 residues. DNA of the CDR3: TGCGCCAGCAGCCCCGAGGGGCGGGACGGCGGGACCCAGTACTTC. This encodes CASSPEGRDGGTQYF.